Sequencing of this TCR beta chain was carried out in a study of human T cells and chemical hapten exposure. The time point is: patch test 2, 6 weeks after DPC sensitization. As for treatment: therapeutic diphenylcyclopropenone sensitization with weekly scalp DPC. As handled by the study authors: Sequenced samples showed a median of approximately 100,000 TCRs each, with counts running from approximately 20,000 to 700,000. One entry per CDR3 protein results from TCRdb running MiXCR on the RACE reads. TCRdb, rather than the study authors, made the V and J calls. The table includes about 96,000 distinct CDR3 sequences, 9.3% detected once. With V trimmed by 3 bases and J by 6 bases, 8 bases remained unmatched. Germline V gene sequence: CDR1 SGDLS, CDR2 YYNGEE. This CDR3 spans 15 amino acids.

Specimen: whole blood, collected in connection with sensitization to the hapten diphenylcyclopropenone (DPC). The receptor comes from a woman between 40 and 50 years old with alopecia areata. Some clones in this sample may be carry-over from other donors' samples. The rearrangement links TRBV9 to TRBJ2-1; 8 positions match TRBD2. CDR3 amino acids: CASSAHGLAPNEQFF. The CDR3 nucleotides read TGTGCCAGCAGCGCCCACGGACTAGCCCCCAATGAGCAGTTCTTC.